One sample yielded the 27 T cell receptor beta chains listed below, sequenced in a study of blood T cell repertoires in COVID-19. Libraries were prepared by immunoSEQ multiplex PCR; TCRdb keeps only in-frame clonotypes and omits some of them. Here the sample spans 400,000 to 450,000 clones, around 89% being singletons. What was sequenced was PBMCs or T cells enriched from blood (not recorded which). Source of these receptors: a man under 40 who had recovered from COVID-19.

The rearrangement links TRBV3-1 (or the pseudogene TRBV3-2) to TRBJ1-6; the D is unclear. V dropped 1 base and J dropped 7 bases, with 17 bases sitting between them. The germline gives CDR1 LGHDT, CDR2 YNNKEL (reference sequence). CDR3 length: 17 residues. The CDR3 is CASSQVPGSARNSPLHF. The CDR3 DNA is TGTGCCAGCAGCCAAGTCCCGGGATCTGCGCGGAATTCACCCCTCCACTTT.

This clone showed up just once. This chain links TRBV28 with TRBJ2-1; 11 bases map to TRBD1. Losses at the gene ends were 4 bases for V and 9 bases for J; bases not matched to a gene: 11. CDR1 is MDHEN, CDR2 SYDVKM, per germline. CDR3 length: 16 residues. The CDR3 region is CASSSPWGTGGVEQFF. Written as DNA, the CDR3 is TGTGCCAGCAGTTCACCTTGGGGGACAGGGGGTGTTGAGCAGTTCTTC.

The chain links TRBV9 to TRBJ2-5, with D possibly being TRBD1 (6 bases). V was cut by 3 bases and J by 0 bases, with 15 bases left in between. This CDR3 is built from 16 residues. Germline V gene data show CDR1 as SGDLS and CDR2 as YYNGEE. CDR3 amino acids: CASSAALGQYQETQYF. CDR3 coding DNA: TGTGCCAGCAGCGCCGCGCTAGGACAGTACCAAGAGACCCAGTACTTC.

V is TRBV6-1 and J is TRBJ2-7, with 14 bases fitting TRBD2. Germline V gene sequence: CDR1 MNHNS, CDR2 SASEGT. This CDR3 comprises 19 residues. The V segment lost 4 bases and the J segment 4 bases; nucleotides outside the gene matches: 15. The CDR3 loop is CASSGTLPRTSGRSYEQYF. CDR3 in DNA: TGTGCCAGCAGTGGAACTTTACCTAGGACTAGCGGGAGGAGTTACGAGCAGTACTTC.

With regard to this clone: Other DNA sequences within the sample encode an identical CDR3. The chain is built from TRBV12-3 or TRBV12-4 and TRBJ1-1; TRBD1 might be the D (5 bases). The CDR3 totals 13 residues. With 5 bases removed from V and 1 base from J, the gap between germline ends came to 8 bases. DNA of the CDR3: TGTGCCAGCAGTGTGCAGGGGAACACTGAAGCTTTCTTT. It codes for CASSVQGNTEAFF.

The chain uses TRBV15 and TRBJ1-5; 7 bases match TRBD1. V was pared by 3 bases and J by 5 bases, with 10 bases of the junction left unmatched. CDR1 is LNHNV and CDR2 is YYDKDF in the germline V gene (reference sequence). The CDR3 is 16 residues long. The DNA for the CDR3 is TGTGCCACCAGCAGTTGGGACAGAGGAGGTCATCAGCCCCAGCATTTT. Protein sequence: CATSSWDRGGHQPQHF.

The chain has TRBV18 and TRBJ2-7; the D gene is possibly TRBD1 (5 bases). Trimming removed 4 bases from V and 0 bases from J, with 7 bases in between. The CDR3 loop spans 13 amino acids. Germline V gene sequence: CDR1 KGHSH, CDR2 LQKENI. The CDR3 DNA follows: TGTGCCAGCTCACTTCAGGGCTCCTACGAGCAGTACTTC. This codes for CASSLQGSYEQYF. Filled out from reference TRBV18 and TRBJ2-7, the complete variable domain reads NAGVMQNPRHLVRRRGQEARLRCSPMKGHSHVYWYRQLPEEGLKFMVYLQKENIIDESGMPKERFSAEFPKEGPSILRIQQVVRGDSAAYFCASSLQGSYEQYFGPGTRLTVT.

The rearrangement uses TRBV6-5 and TRBJ1-2, with D perhaps matching TRBD1 (6 bases). Trimming shortened V by 4 bases and J by 8 bases, and 14 bases separated the two germline ends. This CDR3 is built from 13 residues. Germline V lookup: CDR1 MNHEY, CDR2 SVGAGI. The CDR3 region is CASSFLHREGYTF. CDR3 in DNA: TGTGCCAGCAGTTTCCTACACAGGGAAGGCTACACCTTC.

This clone was seen only a few times. Other DNA sequences in the sample encode the same CDR3. In DNA form, the CDR3 reads TGCGCCAGCAGCTTCCGGACAGGGTCTACCGGGGAGCTGTTTTTT. This encodes CASSFRTGSTGELFF. This rearrangement joins TRBV5-1 to TRBJ2-2; 8 positions agree with TRBD1. V lost 2 bases, J lost 5 bases, and 5 bases stayed unmatched. The CDR3 covers 15 residues. The germline V gene has CDR1 SGHRS and CDR2 YFSETQ.

V is TRBV29-1 and J is TRBJ1-1; possibly TRBD1 for D (6 bases). The germline CDR1 and CDR2 sequences are SQVTM and ANQGSEA. CDR3 length: 11 amino acids. With 6 bases removed from V and 3 bases from J, the gap between germline ends came to 8 bases. CDR3 nucleotides: TGCAGCGTGCAGGGGTACACTGAAGCTTTCTTT. Its protein is CSVQGYTEAFF.

This rearrangement joins TRBV18 to TRBJ2-7, with TRBD1 matching over 10 bases. The germline gives CDR1 KGHSH, CDR2 LQKENI. The CDR3 extends over 14 amino acids. V dropped 4 bases and J dropped 5; count of bases not matched to a gene: 5. CDR3 region: CASSQTGTGDEQYF. CDR3 nucleotide sequence: TGTGCCAGCTCACAGACAGGGACAGGGGACGAGCAGTACTTC.

This chain connects TRBV3-1 (or the pseudogene TRBV3-2) to TRBJ2-3; TRBD2 agrees at 10 bases. Trimming removed 1 base from V and 1 base from J; junction bases left unmatched: 2. CDR1 and CDR2 (germline): LGHDT, YNNKEL (reference sequence). There are 16 residues in the CDR3. CDR3 sequence reads: CASSQAGTSGTDTQYF. The CDR3 region has the DNA TGTGCCAGCAGCCAAGCCGGGACTAGCGGCACAGATACGCAGTATTTT.

Only one count was recorded for this clone. The rearrangement joins TRBV7-9 to TRBJ1-4; TRBD1 aligns across 8 bases. This CDR3 region has 15 residues. The J segment lost 5 bases and the V segment lost 5 bases, leaving 7 bases of the junction unmatched. In germline, CDR1 is SEHNR, CDR2 FQNEAQ (reference sequence). This CDR3 is CASSRPQGENEKLFF. CDR3 coding DNA: TGTGCCAGCAGCCGGCCACAGGGGGAAAATGAAAAACTGTTTTTT.

The chain couples TRBV23-1 to TRBJ2-2; perhaps TRBD2 as D (6 bases). TRBV23-1 falls under the ORF class, with uncertain function. V lost 0 bases to trimming and J lost 10 bases, with 9 bases between them. CDR3 size: 13 residues. CDR3 sequence reads: CASSQSREEELFF. In nucleotides, the CDR3 is TGCGCCAGCAGTCAATCTAGGGAGGAGGAGCTGTTTTTT.

The J gene is TRBJ1-5, the V gene TRBV27; D possibly corresponds to TRBD1 (5 bases). Germline assignment: CDR1 MNHEY and CDR2 SMNVEV (reference sequence). This CDR3 region has 16 residues. The V end was cut by 0 bases, the J end by 3 bases, with 12 bases between. For the CDR3, the DNA is TGTGCCAGCAGTTTATCCCCCGACAGACCCAATCAGCCCCAGCATTTT. Protein: CASSLSPDRPNQPQHF.

The J gene is TRBJ2-2, the V gene TRBV30, with TRBD2 matching over 8 bases. The CDR3 spans 15 residues. V shed 0 bases, J shed 5 bases, and the junction held 5 bases outside the gene matches. Germline loops: CDR1 GTSNPN, CDR2 SVGIG (reference sequence). The DNA of the CDR3 is TGTGCCTGGAGTGTGTGGCGGGAGGTAACCGGGGAGCTGTTTTTT. Translation gives CAWSVWREVTGELFF.

The V gene is TRBV4-1, the J gene TRBJ1-5; D perhaps matches TRBD1 (6 bases). This CDR3 is 13 amino acids long. V was pared by 0 bases and J by 7 bases, with 7 bases between. CDR1 and CDR2 from the germline V gene are MGHRA and YSYEKL. The CDR3 region is CASSQEGAQPQHF. The DNA for the CDR3 is TGCGCCAGCAGCCAAGAGGGGGCCCAGCCCCAGCATTTT.

V usage is TRBV29-1 and J usage is TRBJ2-2, with TRBD1 matching over 9 bases. Unmatched junction bases numbered 6, after V lost 6 bases and J lost 1 base. The V gene's germline CDR1 is SQVTM and CDR2 ANQGSEA. The CDR3 length is 15 residues. As DNA, the CDR3 is TGCAGCGTGACAGGGGGGTCCCTGAACACCGGGGAGCTGTTTTTT. Encoded protein: CSVTGGSLNTGELFF.

Note on this clone: Other DNA sequences in the sample encode the same CDR3. The rearrangement joins TRBV28 to TRBJ1-4, with 7 nucleotides matching TRBD1. This CDR3 region has 15 residues. Germline V lookup: CDR1 MDHEN, CDR2 SYDVKM. The J segment lost 0 bases and the V segment lost 4 bases, leaving 2 bases of the junction unmatched. This chain's CDR3 is CASSSGTATNEKLFF. The DNA of the CDR3 is TGTGCCAGCAGTTCAGGGACAGCAACTAATGAAAAACTGTTTTTT.

The chain combines TRBV5-4 with TRBJ2-2; no clear D. V was trimmed by 2 bases and J by 2 bases, leaving 7 bases between them. This CDR3 has 14 residues. Germline-derived CDR1 and CDR2 are SGHNT and YYREEE (reference sequence). The CDR3 DNA reads TGTGCCAGCAGCTTAGAGACTAACACCGGGGAGCTGTTTTTT. Protein product: CASSLETNTGELFF.

This clone was detected only once. V is TRBV28 and J is TRBJ1-2; tentative D call: TRBD1 (5 bases). The CDR3 covers 13 residues. From germline, CDR1 is MDHEN and CDR2 SYDVKM. Trimming shortened V by 2 bases and J by 4 bases, and 8 bases separated the two germline ends. In DNA, the CDR3 is TGTGCCAGCAGTTTAGTAACAGGCTATGGCTACACCTTC. Its translation is CASSLVTGYGYTF.

The chain is built from TRBV10-3 and TRBJ2-2; 13 nucleotides match TRBD2. CDR1 is ENHRY and CDR2 is SYGVKD in the germline V gene. With V trimmed by 8 bases and J by 5 bases, 14 bases remained unmatched. The CDR3 totals 18 residues. The DNA of the CDR3 is TGTGCCATCCTCGCCCGGACTAGCGGGAGTGTGCGTACCGGGGAGCTGTTTTTT. Translating it yields CAILARTSGSVRTGELFF.

In this sample, this clone turned up a few times. The chain links TRBV7-2 to TRBJ2-1, with D hard to call. The CDR3 runs 12 residues. V dropped 6 bases and J dropped 9 bases, with 12 bases sitting between them. Per the germline V gene, CDR1 is SGHTA and CDR2 is FQGNSA. CDR3 sequence: CASSSQQVEQFF. CDR3 coding DNA: TGTGCCAGCAGTTCACAGCAGGTTGAGCAGTTCTTC.

The chain carries TRBV30 and TRBJ1-1, with D unresolved. The ends were cut back, 3 bases at V and 2 bases at J, with 10 bases in the middle. CDR3 length equals 13 residues. Germline assignment: CDR1 GTSNPN and CDR2 SVGIG (reference sequence). The CDR3 here is CAWSHRENTEAFF. CDR3 DNA: TGTGCCTGGAGCCACCGGGAAAACACTGAAGCTTTCTTT.

Only a few counts were recorded for this clone. The chain has TRBV7-3 and TRBJ1-5, with no clear D. V lost 5 bases, J lost 6 bases, and 11 bases lay in between. The CDR3 sequence is 13 residues long. The germline V gene encodes CDR1 SGHTA and CDR2 FQGTGA. The CDR3 sequence is CASSPSYGQPQHF. For the CDR3, the DNA is TGTGCCAGCAGCCCCTCCTACGGTCAGCCCCAGCATTTT.

The chain recombines TRBV14 with TRBJ1-1; D is perhaps TRBD1 (6 bases). CDR1 and CDR2 from the germline V gene are SGHDN and FVKESK. V lost 1 base, J lost 5 bases, and 11 bases lay in between. This CDR3 contains 14 residues. DNA for the CDR3: TGTGCCAGCAGCCAAGCGGGGGGCAGGACTGAAGCTTTCTTT. It specifies CASSQAGGRTEAFF.

This clone was recorded a few times. This chain connects TRBV4-2 to TRBJ2-1; perhaps TRBD2 as D (6 bases). The CDR3 contains 14 residues. Germline CDR1 is LGHNA and CDR2 is YNFKEQ. The germline V and J ends were trimmed by 3 bases and 3 bases, with 9 bases remaining between them. CDR3 sequence reads: CASSQEGSYNEQFF. DNA for the CDR3: TGTGCCAGCAGCCAGGAGGGTAGCTACAATGAGCAGTTCTTC.